This T cell receptor beta chain was identified during a study of human T cells and chemical hapten exposure. Time point given: patch test 2, 6 weeks after DPC sensitization. Treatment meaning: therapeutic diphenylcyclopropenone sensitization with weekly scalp DPC. TCRdb independently ran MiXCR on the RACE reads; one entry per CDR3 protein. The sample has just over 350,000 distinct CDR3 sequences; around 6% are singletons. This clonotype was seen at least ten times. This CDR3 is 14 amino acids long. CDR1 is MNHEY, CDR2 SMNVEV, per germline (reference sequence). The ends were cut back, 6 bases at V and 4 bases at J, with 15 bases in the middle.

The sequence came from a woman younger than 30 with alopecia areata. Some clones in this sample may be carry-over from other donors' samples. This chain uses TRBV27 with TRBJ1-1, with a possible D match to TRBD1 (6 bases). The specimen was whole blood, collected in connection with sensitization to the hapten diphenylcyclopropenone (DPC). CDR3 sequence: CASRRPGGGTEAFF. The CDR3 DNA is TGTGCCAGCAGGAGACCGGGGGGCGGCACTGAAGCTTTCTTT.